This TCR beta chain was obtained from a study of shared clonotypes between healthy human individuals. Notes on this clone: Its target is not known.

Study-level points and caveats: Generally, naive subsets came out with larger estimated richness than memory subsets. Deeper or shallower sequencing was expected to change how clonotypes are shared among donors.

Trimming took 3 bases from V and 0 from J, leaving 10 bases between them. This CDR3 comprises 15 residues. Germline V gives CDR1 MNHNY, CDR2 SVGAGI (reference sequence). Naive CD8 cells lacked CD45RO, underwent positive selection for CCR7 and left out terminally differentiated effector memory CD45RA+ cells. The donors, healthy adults who were HIV-negative, had experienced no recent acute infections or vaccinations. Methods used by the authors: As immunoSEQ supplied junction-only sequences (without quality scores), filtering differed. The protocol was immunoSEQ multiplex PCR, while the TCRdb copy is restricted to in-frame clones and leaves out a portion. D and trimming were read from the DNA, whereas the V and J calls and clone size are those reported in that table. The data contain about 800,000 clones, approximately 97% of them seen just once; the ten biggest clones take up over 0.2%.

The clonotype comes from a man aged 25 to 40 in good health. The sample taken for sequencing was naive CD8+ T cells sorted from blood. V usage is TRBV6-6 and J usage is TRBJ2-3; D not certain. CDR3 nucleotide sequence: TGTGCCAGCAGTTATTCAGAGACAAGCACAGATACGCAGTATTTT. Protein product: CASSYSETSTDTQYF.